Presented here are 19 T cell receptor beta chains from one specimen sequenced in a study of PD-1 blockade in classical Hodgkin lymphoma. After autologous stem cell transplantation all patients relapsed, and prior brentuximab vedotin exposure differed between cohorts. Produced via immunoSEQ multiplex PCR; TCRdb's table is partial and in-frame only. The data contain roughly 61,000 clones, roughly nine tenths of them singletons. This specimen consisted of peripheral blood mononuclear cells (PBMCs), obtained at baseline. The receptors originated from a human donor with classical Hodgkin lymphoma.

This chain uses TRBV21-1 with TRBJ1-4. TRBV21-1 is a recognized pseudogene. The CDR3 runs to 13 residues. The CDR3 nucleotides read TGTGCCAGCAGCGGGTCTACTAATGAAAAACTGTTTTTT. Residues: CASSGSTNEKLFF.

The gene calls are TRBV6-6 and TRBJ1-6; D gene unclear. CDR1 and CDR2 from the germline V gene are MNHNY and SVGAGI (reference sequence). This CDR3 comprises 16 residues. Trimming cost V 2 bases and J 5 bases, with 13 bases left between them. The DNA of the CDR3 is TGTGCCAGCAGTTACCCCGGTTGGTTGAATAATTCACCCCTCCACTTT. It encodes CASSYPGWLNNSPLHF.

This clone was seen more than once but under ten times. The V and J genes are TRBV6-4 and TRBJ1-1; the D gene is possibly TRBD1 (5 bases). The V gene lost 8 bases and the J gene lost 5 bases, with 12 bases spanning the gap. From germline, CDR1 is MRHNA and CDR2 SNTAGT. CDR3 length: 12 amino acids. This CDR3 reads CASQGIGTEAFF. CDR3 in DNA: TGTGCCAGCCAGGGAATAGGGACTGAAGCTTTCTTT.

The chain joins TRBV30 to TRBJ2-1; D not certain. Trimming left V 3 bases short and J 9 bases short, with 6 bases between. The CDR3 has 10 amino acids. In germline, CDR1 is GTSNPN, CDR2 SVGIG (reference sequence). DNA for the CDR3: TGTGCCTGGAGCGTCCGTGAGCAGTTCTTC. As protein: CAWSVREQFF.

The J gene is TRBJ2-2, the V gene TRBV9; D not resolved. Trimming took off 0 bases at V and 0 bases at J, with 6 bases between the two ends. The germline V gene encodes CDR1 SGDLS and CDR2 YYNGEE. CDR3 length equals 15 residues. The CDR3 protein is CASSVDQANTGELFF. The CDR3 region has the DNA TGTGCCAGCAGCGTAGATCAGGCGAACACCGGGGAGCTGTTTTTT.

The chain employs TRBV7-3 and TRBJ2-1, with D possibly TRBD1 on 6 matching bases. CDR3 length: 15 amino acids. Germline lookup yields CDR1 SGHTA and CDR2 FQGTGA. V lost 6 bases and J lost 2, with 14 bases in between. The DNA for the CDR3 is TGTGCCAGCAGTCCGTCCAGGGGTACCTACAATGAGCAGTTCTTC. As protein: CASSPSRGTYNEQFF.

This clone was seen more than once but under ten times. This CDR3 reads CASSFRSEKLFF. The CDR3 bases are TGTGCCAGCAGCTTCCGGAGTGAAAAACTGTTTTTT. The rearrangement joins TRBV14 to TRBJ1-4; no definite D call. Between the trimmed V and J ends, which lost 5 bases and 7 bases, there was a span of 8 bases. Germline V gene lookup returns CDR1 SGHDN and CDR2 FVKESK. This CDR3 is 12 amino acids long.

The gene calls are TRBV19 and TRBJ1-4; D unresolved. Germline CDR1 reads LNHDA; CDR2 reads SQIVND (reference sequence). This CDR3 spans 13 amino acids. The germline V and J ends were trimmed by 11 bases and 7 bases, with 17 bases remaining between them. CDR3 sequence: CACALREGEKLFF. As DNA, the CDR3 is TGTGCCTGCGCACTGAGGGAAGGTGAAAAACTGTTTTTT. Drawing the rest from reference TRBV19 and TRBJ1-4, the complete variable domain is DGGITQSPKYLFRKEGQNVTLSCEQNLNHDAMYWYRQDPGQGLRLIYYSQIVNDFQKGDIAEGYSVSREKKESFPLTVTSAQKNPTAFYLCACALREGEKLFFGSGTQLSVL.

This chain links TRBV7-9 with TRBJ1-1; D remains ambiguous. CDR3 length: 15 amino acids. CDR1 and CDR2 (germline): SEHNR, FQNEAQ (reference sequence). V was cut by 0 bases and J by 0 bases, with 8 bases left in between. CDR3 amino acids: CASSLATGVNTEAFF. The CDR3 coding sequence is TGTGCCAGCAGCTTAGCCACCGGGGTGAACACTGAAGCTTTCTTT.

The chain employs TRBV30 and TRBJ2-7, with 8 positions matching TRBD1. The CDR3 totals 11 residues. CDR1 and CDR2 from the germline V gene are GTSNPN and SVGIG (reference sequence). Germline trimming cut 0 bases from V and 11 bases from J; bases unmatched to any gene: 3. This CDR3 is CAWSVTGGKYF. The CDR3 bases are TGTGCCTGGAGTGTAACAGGGGGGAAGTACTTC.

CDR3 in DNA: TGTGCCAGCAGTTTGGAGACTAGCGGGGTAAATGAGCAGTTCTTC. Its protein product is CASSLETSGVNEQFF. The chain recombines TRBV6-5 with TRBJ2-1; 11 positions agree with TRBD2. The CDR3 has 15 amino acids. Germline-derived CDR1 and CDR2 are MNHEY and SVGAGI. V gave up 4 bases and J gave up 7 bases; unmatched junction bases: 6.

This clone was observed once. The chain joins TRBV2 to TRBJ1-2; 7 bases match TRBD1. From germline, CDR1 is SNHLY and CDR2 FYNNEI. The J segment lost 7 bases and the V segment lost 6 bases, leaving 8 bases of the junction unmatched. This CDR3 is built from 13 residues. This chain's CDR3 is CASRGQERVGYTF. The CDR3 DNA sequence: TGTGCCAGCAGAGGACAGGAGAGAGTTGGCTACACCTTC.

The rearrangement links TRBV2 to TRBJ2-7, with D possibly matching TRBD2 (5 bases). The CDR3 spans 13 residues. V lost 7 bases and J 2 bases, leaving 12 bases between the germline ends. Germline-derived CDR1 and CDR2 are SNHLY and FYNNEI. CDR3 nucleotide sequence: TGTGCCAGCACACCCGACGGGACCTACGAGCAGTACTTC. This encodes CASTPDGTYEQYF.

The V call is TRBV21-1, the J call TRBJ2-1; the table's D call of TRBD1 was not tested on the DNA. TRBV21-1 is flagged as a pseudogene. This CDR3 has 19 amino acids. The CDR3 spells CASSNGTTRDISSYNEQFF. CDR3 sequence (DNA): TGTGCCAGCAGCAACGGGACAACCAGAGATATTAGCTCCTACAATGAGCAGTTCTTC.

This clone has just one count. The CDR3 is CASSTEGLLYNEQFF. CDR3 DNA: TGCGCCAGCAGCACGGAGGGACTTCTTTACAATGAGCAGTTCTTC. This rearrangement joins TRBV5-1 to TRBJ2-1, with D maybe TRBD2 (6 bases). Germline CDR1 is SGHRS and CDR2 is YFSETQ. This CDR3 region has 15 residues. Trimming took off 4 bases at V and 4 bases at J, with 15 bases between the two ends.

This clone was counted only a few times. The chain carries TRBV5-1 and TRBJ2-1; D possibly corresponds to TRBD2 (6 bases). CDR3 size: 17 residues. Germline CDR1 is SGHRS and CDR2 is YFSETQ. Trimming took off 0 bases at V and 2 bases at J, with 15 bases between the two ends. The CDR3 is CASSLENGGETYNEQFF. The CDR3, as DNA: TGCGCCAGCAGCTTGGAGAATGGCGGGGAAACCTACAATGAGCAGTTCTTC.

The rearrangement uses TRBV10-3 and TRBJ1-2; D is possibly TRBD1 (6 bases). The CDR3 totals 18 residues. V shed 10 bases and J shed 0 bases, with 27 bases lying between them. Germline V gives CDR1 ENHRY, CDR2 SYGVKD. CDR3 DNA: TGTGCCACCCTGGTTGGCAGGACAGCCTCTTTAGCTAACTATGGCTACACCTTC. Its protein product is CATLVGRTASLANYGYTF.

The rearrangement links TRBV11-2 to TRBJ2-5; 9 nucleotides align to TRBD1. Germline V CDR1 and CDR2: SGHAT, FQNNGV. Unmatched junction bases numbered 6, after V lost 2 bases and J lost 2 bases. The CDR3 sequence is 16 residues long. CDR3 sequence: CASSLTTGGPQETQYF. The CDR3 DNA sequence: TGTGCCAGCAGCTTAACGACAGGGGGACCTCAAGAGACCCAGTACTTC.

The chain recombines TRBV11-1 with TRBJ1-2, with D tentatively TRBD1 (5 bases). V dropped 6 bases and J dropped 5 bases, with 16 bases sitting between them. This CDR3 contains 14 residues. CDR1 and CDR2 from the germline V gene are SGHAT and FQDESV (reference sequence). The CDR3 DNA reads TGTGCCAGCAGTATACAAGGGACGGATTATGGCTACACCTTC. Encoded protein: CASSIQGTDYGYTF.